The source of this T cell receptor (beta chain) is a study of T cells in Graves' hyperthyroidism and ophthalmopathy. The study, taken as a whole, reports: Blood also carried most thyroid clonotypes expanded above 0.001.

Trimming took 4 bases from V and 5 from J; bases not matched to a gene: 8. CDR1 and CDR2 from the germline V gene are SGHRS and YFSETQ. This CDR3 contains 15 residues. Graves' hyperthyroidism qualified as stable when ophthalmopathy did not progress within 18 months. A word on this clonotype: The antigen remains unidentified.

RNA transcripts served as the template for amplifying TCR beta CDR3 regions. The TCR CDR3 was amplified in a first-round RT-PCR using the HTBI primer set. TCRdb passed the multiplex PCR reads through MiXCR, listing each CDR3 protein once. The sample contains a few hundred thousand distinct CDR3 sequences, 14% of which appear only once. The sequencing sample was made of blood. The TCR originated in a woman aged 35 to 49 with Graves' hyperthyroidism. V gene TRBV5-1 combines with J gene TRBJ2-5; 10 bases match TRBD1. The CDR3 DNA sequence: TGCGCCAGCAGCAGAGGGGACAGGGGCGAGGAGACCCAGTACTTC. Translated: CASSRGDRGEETQYF.